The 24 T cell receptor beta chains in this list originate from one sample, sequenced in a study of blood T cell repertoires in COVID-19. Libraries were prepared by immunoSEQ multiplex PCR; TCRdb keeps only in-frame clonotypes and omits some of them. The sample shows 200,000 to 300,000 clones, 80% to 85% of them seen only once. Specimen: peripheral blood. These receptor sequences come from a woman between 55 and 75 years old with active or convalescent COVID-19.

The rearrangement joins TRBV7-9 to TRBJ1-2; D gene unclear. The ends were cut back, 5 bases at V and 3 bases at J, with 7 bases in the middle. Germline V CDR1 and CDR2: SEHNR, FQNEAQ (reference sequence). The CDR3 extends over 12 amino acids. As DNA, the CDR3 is TGTGCCAGCAGCGCCGACTACTATGGCTACACCTTC. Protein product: CASSADYYGYTF.

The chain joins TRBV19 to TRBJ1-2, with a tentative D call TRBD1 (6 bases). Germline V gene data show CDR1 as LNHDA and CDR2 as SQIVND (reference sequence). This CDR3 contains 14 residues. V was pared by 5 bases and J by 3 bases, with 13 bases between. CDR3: CASSPTQGYYGYTF. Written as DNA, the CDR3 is TGTGCCAGTAGTCCGACGCAGGGGTACTATGGCTACACCTTC.

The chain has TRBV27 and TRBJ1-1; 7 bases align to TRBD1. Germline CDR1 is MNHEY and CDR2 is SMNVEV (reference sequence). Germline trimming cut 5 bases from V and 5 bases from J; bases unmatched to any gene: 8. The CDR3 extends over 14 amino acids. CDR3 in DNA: TGTGCCAGCAGTGCTTACACAGGGGATACTGAAGCTTTCTTT. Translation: CASSAYTGDTEAFF.

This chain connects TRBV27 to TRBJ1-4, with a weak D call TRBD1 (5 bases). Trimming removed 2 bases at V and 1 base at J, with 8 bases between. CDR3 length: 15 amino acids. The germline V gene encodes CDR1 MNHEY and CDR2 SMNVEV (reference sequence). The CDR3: CASSLQGRTNEKLFF. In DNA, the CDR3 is TGTGCCAGCAGTTTACAGGGAAGAACTAATGAAAAACTGTTTTTT.

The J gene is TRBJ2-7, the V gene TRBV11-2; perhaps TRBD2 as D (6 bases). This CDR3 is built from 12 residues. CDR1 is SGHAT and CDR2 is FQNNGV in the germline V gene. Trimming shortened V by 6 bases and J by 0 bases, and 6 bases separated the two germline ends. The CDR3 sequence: CASRTSSYEQYF. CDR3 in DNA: TGTGCCAGCAGGACTAGCTCCTACGAGCAGTACTTC.

This CDR3 is CASRGGVRRTEAFF. DNA of the CDR3: TGTGCCAGCAGGGGGGGTGTGAGGCGCACTGAAGCTTTCTTT. This chain uses TRBV2 with TRBJ1-1; weak D call: TRBD1 (5 bases). Germline V gives CDR1 SNHLY, CDR2 FYNNEI. V was trimmed by 6 bases and J by 4 bases, leaving 15 bases between them. The CDR3 loop spans 14 amino acids.

The CDR3 region has the DNA TGTGCCAGCAGCTTAGCGCCAGGTGATTCCTACGAGCAGTACTTC. This encodes CASSLAPGDSYEQYF. The rearrangement joins TRBV7-8 to TRBJ2-7; no firm D call. The CDR3 sequence is 15 residues long. Deletions cut 0 bases from V and 1 base from J, with 10 bases between. Germline CDR1 and CDR2: SGHVS and FQNEAQ.

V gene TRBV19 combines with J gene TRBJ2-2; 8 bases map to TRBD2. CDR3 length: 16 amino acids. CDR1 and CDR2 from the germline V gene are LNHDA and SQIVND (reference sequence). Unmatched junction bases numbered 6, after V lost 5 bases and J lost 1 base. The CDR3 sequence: CASSGSGGMNTGELFF. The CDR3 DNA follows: TGTGCCAGTAGTGGGAGCGGGGGAATGAACACCGGGGAGCTGTTTTTT.

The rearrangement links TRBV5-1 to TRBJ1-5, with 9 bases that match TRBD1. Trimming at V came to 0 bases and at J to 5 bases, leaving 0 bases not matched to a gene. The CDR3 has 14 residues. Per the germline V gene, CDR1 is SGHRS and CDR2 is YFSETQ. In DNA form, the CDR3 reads TGCGCCAGCAGCTTGGGACAGGGGGATCAGCCCCAGCATTTT. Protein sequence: CASSLGQGDQPQHF. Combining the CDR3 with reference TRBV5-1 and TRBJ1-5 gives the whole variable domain KAGVTQTPRYLIKTRGQQVTLSCSPISGHRSVSWYQQTPGQGLQFLFEYFSETQRNKGNFPGRFSGRQFSNSRSEMNVSTLELGDSALYLCASSLGQGDQPQHFGDGTRLSIL.

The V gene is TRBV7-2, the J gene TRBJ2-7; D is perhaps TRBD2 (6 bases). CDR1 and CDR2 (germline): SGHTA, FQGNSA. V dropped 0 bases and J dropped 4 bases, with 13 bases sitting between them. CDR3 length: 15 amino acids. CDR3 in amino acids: CASSLALSSEYEQYF. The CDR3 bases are TGTGCCAGCAGCTTAGCGCTGTCTAGCGAGTACGAGCAGTACTTC.

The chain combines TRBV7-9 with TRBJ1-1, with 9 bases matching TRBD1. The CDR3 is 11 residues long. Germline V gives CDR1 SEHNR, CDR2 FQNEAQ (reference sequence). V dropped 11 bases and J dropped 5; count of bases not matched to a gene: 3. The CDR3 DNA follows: TGTGCCGGACAGGGGCGGACTGAAGCTTTCTTT. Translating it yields CAGQGRTEAFF.

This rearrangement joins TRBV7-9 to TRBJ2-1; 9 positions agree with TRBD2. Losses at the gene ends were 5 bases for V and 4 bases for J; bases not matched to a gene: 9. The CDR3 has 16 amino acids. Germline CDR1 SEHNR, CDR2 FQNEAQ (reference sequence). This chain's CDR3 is CASSALGLAKYNEQFF. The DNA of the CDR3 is TGTGCCAGCAGCGCTTTAGGACTAGCGAAATACAATGAGCAGTTCTTC.

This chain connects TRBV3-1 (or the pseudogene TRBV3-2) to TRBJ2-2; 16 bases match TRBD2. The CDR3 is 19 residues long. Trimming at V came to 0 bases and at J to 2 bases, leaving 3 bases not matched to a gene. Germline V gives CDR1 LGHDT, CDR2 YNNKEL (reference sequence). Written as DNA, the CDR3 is TGTGCCAGCAGCCAAGAGGGACTAGCGGGGGGGCGAAACACCGGGGAGCTGTTTTTT. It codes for CASSQEGLAGGRNTGELFF.

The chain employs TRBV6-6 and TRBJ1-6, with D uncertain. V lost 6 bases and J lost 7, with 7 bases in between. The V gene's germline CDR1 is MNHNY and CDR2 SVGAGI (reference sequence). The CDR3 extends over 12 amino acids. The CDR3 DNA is TGTGCCAGCAGAACGGGGAATTCACCCCTCCACTTT. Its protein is CASRTGNSPLHF.

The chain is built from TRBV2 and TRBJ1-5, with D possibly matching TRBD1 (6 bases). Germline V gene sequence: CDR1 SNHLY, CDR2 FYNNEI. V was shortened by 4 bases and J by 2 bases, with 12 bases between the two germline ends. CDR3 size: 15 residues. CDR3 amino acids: CASSVQGRGNQPQHF. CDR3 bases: TGTGCCAGCAGTGTACAGGGACGAGGCAATCAGCCCCAGCATTTT.

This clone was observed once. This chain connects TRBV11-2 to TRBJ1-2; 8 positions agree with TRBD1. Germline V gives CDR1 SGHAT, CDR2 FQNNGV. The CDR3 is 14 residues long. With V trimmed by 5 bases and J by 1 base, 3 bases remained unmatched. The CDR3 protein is CASSPGQGNYGYTF. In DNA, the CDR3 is TGTGCCAGCAGCCCCGGACAGGGTAACTATGGCTACACCTTC.

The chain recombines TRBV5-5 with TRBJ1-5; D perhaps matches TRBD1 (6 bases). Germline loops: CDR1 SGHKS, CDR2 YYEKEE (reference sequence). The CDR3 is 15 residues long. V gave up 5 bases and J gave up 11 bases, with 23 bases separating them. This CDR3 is CASRHTDSPAGAQHF. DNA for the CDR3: TGTGCCAGCAGACATACGGACAGCCCTGCCGGAGCCCAGCATTTT. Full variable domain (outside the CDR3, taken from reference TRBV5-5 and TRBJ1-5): DAGVTQSPTHLIKTRGQQVTLRCSPISGHKSVSWYQQVLGQGPQFIFQYYEKEERGRGNFPDRFSARQFPNYSSELNVNALLLGDSALYLCASRHTDSPAGAQHFGDGTRLSIL.

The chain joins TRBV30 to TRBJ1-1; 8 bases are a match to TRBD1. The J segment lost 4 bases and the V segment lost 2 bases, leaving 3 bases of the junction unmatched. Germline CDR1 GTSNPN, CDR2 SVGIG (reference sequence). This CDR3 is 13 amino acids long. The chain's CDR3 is CAWSHRGFTEAFF. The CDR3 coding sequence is TGTGCCTGGAGTCACAGGGGGTTCACTGAAGCTTTCTTT.

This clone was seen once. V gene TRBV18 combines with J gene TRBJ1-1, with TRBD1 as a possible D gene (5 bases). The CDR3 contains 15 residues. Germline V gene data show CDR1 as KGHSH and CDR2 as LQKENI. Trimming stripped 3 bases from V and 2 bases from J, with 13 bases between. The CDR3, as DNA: TGTGCCAGCTCACCGGTGCTCGGGGGTAACACTGAAGCTTTCTTT. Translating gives CASSPVLGGNTEAFF. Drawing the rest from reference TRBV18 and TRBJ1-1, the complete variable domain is NAGVMQNPRHLVRRRGQEARLRCSPMKGHSHVYWYRQLPEEGLKFMVYLQKENIIDESGMPKERFSAEFPKEGPSILRIQQVVRGDSAAYFCASSPVLGGNTEAFFGQGTRLTVV.

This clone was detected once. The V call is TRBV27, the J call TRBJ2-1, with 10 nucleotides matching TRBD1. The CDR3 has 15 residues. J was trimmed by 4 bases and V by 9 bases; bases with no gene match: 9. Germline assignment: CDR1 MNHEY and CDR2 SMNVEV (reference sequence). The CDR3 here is CARQSPGQGYNEQFF. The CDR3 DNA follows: TGTGCCAGGCAAAGTCCGGGACAGGGGTACAATGAGCAGTTCTTC.

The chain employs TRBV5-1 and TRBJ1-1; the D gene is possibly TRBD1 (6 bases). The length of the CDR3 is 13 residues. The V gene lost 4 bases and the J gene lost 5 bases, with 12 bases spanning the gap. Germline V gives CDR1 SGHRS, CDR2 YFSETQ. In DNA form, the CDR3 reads TGCGCCAGCAGCAACAGGGCTGGGACTGAAGCTTTCTTT. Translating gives CASSNRAGTEAFF.

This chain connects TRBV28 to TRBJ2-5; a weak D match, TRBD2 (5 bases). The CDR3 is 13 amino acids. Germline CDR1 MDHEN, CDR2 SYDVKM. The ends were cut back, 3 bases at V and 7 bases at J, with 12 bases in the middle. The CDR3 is CASSLGSRGTQYF. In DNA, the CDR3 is TGTGCCAGCAGTTTGGGTAGCCGGGGGACCCAGTACTTC. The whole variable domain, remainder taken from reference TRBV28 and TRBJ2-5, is DVKVTQSSRYLVKRTGEKVFLECVQDMDHENMFWYRQDPGLGLRLIYFSYDVKMKEKGDIPEGYSVSREKKERFSLILESASTNQTSMYLCASSLGSRGTQYFGPGTRLLVL.

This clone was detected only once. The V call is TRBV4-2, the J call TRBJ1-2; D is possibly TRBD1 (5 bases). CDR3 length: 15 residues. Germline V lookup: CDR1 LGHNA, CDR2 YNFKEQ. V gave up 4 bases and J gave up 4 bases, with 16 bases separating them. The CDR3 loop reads CASSLLGALAYGYTF. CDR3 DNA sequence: TGTGCCAGCAGCCTTCTTGGGGCTTTGGCCTATGGCTACACCTTC.

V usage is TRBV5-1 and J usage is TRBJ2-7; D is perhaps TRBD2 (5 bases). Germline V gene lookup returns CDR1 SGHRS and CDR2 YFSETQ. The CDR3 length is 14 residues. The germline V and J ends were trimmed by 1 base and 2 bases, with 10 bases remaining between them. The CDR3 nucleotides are TGCGCCAGCAGCTTGTCGGACGGGACCTACGAGCAGTACTTC. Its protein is CASSLSDGTYEQYF.